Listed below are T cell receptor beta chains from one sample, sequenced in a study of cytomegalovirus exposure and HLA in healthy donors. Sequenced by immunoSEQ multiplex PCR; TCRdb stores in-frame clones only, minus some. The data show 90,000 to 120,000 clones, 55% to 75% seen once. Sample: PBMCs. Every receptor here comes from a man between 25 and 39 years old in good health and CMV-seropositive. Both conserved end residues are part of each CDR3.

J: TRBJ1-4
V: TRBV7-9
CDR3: CASSLGRADEKLFF

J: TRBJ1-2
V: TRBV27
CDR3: CASSPGTGYGYTF

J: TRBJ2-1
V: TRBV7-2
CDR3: CASSGQGAGEQFF

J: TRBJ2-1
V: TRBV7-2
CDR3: CASSLGPSEEFF

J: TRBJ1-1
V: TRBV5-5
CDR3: CASSLGGGVTEAFF

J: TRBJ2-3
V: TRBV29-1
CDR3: CSVDEGGTDTQYF

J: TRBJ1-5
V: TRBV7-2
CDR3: CASSGGQGGGNQPQHF

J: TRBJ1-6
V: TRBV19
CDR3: CASSMGQRSYNSPLHF

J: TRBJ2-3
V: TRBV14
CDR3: CASSQDWASPDTQYF

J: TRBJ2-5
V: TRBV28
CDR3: CASSRGGGGGTQYF

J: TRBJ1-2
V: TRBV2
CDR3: CASTNRGYGYTF

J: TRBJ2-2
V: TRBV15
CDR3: CATSRPTGELFF

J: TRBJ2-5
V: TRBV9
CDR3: CASSVDAGGHGETQYF

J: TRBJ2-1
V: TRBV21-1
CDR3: CASTPPGILTSYNEQFF

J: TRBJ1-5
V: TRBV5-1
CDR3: CASSPAGQTNQPQHF

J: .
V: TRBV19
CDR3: CASSLSAGGSYEQYF

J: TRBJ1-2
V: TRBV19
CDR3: CASSLGLNYGYTF

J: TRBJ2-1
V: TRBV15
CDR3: CATSRDRVGGNEQFF

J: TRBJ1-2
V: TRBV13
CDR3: CASSATGLGGYTF

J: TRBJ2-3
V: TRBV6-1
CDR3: CASSEAMTNTDTQYF

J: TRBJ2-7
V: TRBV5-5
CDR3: CASSWTNYEQYF

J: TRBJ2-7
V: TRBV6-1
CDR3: CASRGPAYEQYF

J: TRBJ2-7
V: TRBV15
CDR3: CATSKTGMHEQYF

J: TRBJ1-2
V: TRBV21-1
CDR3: CASSKDSRVRGYGYTF

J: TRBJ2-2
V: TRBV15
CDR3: CATSRDLASGITGELFF

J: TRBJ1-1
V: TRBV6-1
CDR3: CASSEDDRRSTEAFF

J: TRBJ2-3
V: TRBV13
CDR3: CASSRQRGTDTQYF

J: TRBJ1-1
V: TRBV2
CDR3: CASSRQGQGTEAFF

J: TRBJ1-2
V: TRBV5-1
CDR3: CASSPQTGNYGYTF

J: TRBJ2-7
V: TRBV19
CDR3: CASSIAGGFLDEQYF

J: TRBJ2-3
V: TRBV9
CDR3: CASSARDSSDTQYF

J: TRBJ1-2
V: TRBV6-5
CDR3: CASSYGGGRGYTF

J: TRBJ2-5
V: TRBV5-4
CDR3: CATQLGAAVEQYF

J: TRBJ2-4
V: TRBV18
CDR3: CASSPPGGLIAKNIQYF

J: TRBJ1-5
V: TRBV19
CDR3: CASRDTDYSNQPQHF

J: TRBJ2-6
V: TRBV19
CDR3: CASTGSGANVLTF

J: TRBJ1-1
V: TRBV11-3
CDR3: CASSHYSEAFF

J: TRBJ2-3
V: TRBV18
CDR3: CASSPRLSRGGGTDTQYF

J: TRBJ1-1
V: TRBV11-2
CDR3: CASKSLRDTEAFF

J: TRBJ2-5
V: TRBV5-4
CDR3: CASSLAGSRETQYF

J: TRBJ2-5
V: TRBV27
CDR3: CASSPWAPETQYF

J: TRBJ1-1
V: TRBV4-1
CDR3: CASINRGANTEAFF

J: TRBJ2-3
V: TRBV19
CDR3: CASSPLAGGTDTQYF

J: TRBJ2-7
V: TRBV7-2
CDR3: CASSLGLSYEQYF

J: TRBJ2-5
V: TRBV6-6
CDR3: CASSQSGEETQYF

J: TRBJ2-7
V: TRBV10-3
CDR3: CAINPGGGYEQYF

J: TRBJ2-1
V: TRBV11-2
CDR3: CASTTSLFRGAGNEQFF

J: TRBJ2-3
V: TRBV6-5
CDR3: CASRGLAGATDTQYF

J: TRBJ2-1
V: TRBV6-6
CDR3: CASFSGTSNSDEQFF

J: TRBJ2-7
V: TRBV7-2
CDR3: CASSPGSSYYEQYF

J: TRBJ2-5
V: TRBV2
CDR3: CASLRGRQETQYF

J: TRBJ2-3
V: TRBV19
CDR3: CASRRAGGLDTQYF

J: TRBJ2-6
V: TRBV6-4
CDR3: CASSDTAGANVLTF

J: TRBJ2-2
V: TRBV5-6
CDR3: CASSLRLAGGYTGELFF

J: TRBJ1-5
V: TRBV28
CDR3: CASSWVPGQGSQPQHF

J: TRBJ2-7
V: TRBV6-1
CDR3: CASSVDTQSSYEQYF

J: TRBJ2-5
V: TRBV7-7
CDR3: CASSFQRGEGETQYF

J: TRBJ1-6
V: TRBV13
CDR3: CASSSRTGANSPLHF

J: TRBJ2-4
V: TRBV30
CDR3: CAWSPTALAKNIQYF

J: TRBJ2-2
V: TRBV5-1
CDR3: CASSFQGDGELFF